The 18 T cell receptor beta chains listed next were all sequenced from one sample in a study of cytomegalovirus exposure and HLA in healthy donors. The assay was immunoSEQ multiplex PCR, and TCRdb's table has in-frame clones only and misses some. The sample carries roughly 350,000 clones, roughly 88% recorded once. The source material was PBMCs. These receptors all stem from a woman aged 18-29 years in good health and CMV-seronegative.

The J gene is TRBJ1-2, the V gene TRBV7-9; D unclear. Germline loops: CDR1 SEHNR, CDR2 FQNEAQ (reference sequence). The V end was cut by 0 bases, the J end by 4 bases, with 9 bases between. The CDR3 spans 14 residues. The CDR3 DNA follows: TGTGCCAGCAGCTTAGCGGTGGGCAGCTATGGCTACACCTTC. This translates into CASSLAVGSYGYTF.

The genes are TRBV9 and TRBJ2-1; 10 positions agree with TRBD1. Per germline, CDR1 SGDLS and CDR2 YYNGEE. The CDR3 is made up of 16 amino acids. V gave up 1 base and J gave up 6 bases; unmatched junction bases: 7. Written as DNA, the CDR3 is TGTGCCAGCAGCGTACTAGGGACAGGGGCGGGCAATGAGCAGTTCTTC. Translating gives CASSVLGTGAGNEQFF. Looking up the rest from reference TRBV9 and TRBJ2-1 gives the full variable domain: DSGVTQTPKHLITATGQRVTLRCSPRSGDLSVYWYQQSLDQGLQFLIQYYNGEERAKGNILERFSAQQFPDLHSELNLSSLELGDSALYFCASSVLGTGAGNEQFFGPGTRLTVL.

The chain links TRBV4-3 to TRBJ2-2; D unresolved. The CDR3 contains 13 residues. V was cut by 0 bases and J by 3 bases, with 2 bases left in between. In germline, CDR1 is LGHNA, CDR2 YSLEER. The CDR3 loop is CASSQDYTGELFF. Written as DNA, the CDR3 is TGCGCCAGCAGCCAAGACTACACCGGGGAGCTGTTTTTT.

CDR3 residues: CASGLGLAGVGEQYF. The CDR3 nucleotides read TGTGCTAGTGGTTTAGGACTAGCGGGAGTCGGGGAGCAGTACTTC. The chain joins TRBV12-5 to TRBJ2-7; TRBD2 matches 13 bases. V lost 3 bases, J lost 7 bases, and 6 bases stayed unmatched. The CDR3 length is 15 residues. Per germline, CDR1 LGHNT and CDR2 FRNRAP.

The V gene is TRBV28, the J gene TRBJ2-7; 11 nucleotides match TRBD1. This CDR3 comprises 15 residues. With V trimmed by 0 bases and J by 6 bases, 4 bases remained unmatched. Germline values: CDR1 MDHEN, CDR2 SYDVKM. As DNA, the CDR3 is TGTGCCAGCAGTTTATGGGACAGGGGGCGAGGCGAGCAGTACTTC. The encoded protein is CASSLWDRGRGEQYF. Using reference TRBV28 and TRBJ2-7 for the parts outside the CDR3, the full variable domain is DVKVTQSSRYLVKRTGEKVFLECVQDMDHENMFWYRQDPGLGLRLIYFSYDVKMKEKGDIPEGYSVSREKKERFSLILESASTNQTSMYLCASSLWDRGRGEQYFGPGTRLTVT.

V gene TRBV5-6 combines with J gene TRBJ2-2; 8 bases are shared with TRBD1. The V and J ends lost 7 bases and 1 base, in that order; junction bases with no gene match: 6. The germline V gene encodes CDR1 SGHDT and CDR2 YYEEEE. The CDR3 totals 15 residues. The CDR3 nucleotides read TGTGCCAGCCATACCGGGACAGGGAACACCGGGGAGCTGTTTTTT. Encoded protein: CASHTGTGNTGELFF.

The V gene is TRBV5-5, the J gene TRBJ1-2; D uncertain. Trimming took off 2 bases at V and 4 bases at J, with 12 bases between the two ends. This CDR3 has 14 residues. CDR1 and CDR2 (germline): SGHKS, YYEKEE (reference sequence). The CDR3: CASSLRSESYGYTF. In DNA, the CDR3 is TGTGCCAGCAGCTTAAGGTCGGAGAGCTATGGCTACACCTTC.

This clone was recorded only once. The chain combines TRBV7-9 with TRBJ2-1; 9 bases map to TRBD2. Looked up from germline, CDR1 is SEHNR and CDR2 is FQNEAQ (reference sequence). CDR3 length equals 15 residues. The trim removed 5 bases at V and 9 bases at J, leaving 11 bases unmatched. This CDR3 reads CASSPSGTSLGEQFF. In DNA, the CDR3 is TGTGCCAGCAGCCCAAGTGGGACTAGCCTTGGTGAGCAGTTCTTC.

The CDR3, as DNA: TGTGCCAGCAGCTTGGGGACAGGGGACGAGCAGTACTTC. This gives the protein CASSLGTGDEQYF. This chain uses TRBV5-4 with TRBJ2-7; 9 bases are shared with TRBD1. This CDR3 has 13 residues. Germline values: CDR1 SGHNT, CDR2 YYREEE (reference sequence). V dropped 0 bases and J dropped 5; count of bases not matched to a gene: 0.

CDR3 DNA: TGTGCCAGCAGCCCCGGGAGAATCGGCGGGGAGCTGTTTTTT. Translating gives CASSPGRIGGELFF. The chain recombines TRBV7-8 with TRBJ2-2; TRBD2 is a possible D gene (6 bases). Germline CDR1 reads SGHVS; CDR2 reads FQNEAQ. Trimming shortened V by 5 bases and J by 7 bases, and 14 bases separated the two germline ends. The CDR3 consists of 14 residues.

V and J are TRBV27 and TRBJ2-5; D unresolved. CDR3 length equals 11 residues. Per germline, CDR1 MNHEY and CDR2 SMNVEV (reference sequence). The germline V and J ends were trimmed by 8 bases and 1 base, with 5 bases remaining between them. CDR3 amino acids: CASRFQETQYF. The CDR3 DNA reads TGTGCCAGCCGGTTCCAAGAGACCCAGTACTTC.

This clone has only a few counts. This rearrangement joins TRBV5-4 to TRBJ1-1; D perhaps matches TRBD1 (5 bases). The CDR3 consists of 13 residues. Germline values: CDR1 SGHNT, CDR2 YYREEE (reference sequence). Trimming removed 6 bases from V and 0 bases from J, with 9 bases in between. The CDR3 region has the DNA TGTGCCAGCATCGGACAAATGAACACTGAAGCTTTCTTT. Translated: CASIGQMNTEAFF.

This chain uses TRBV5-6 with TRBJ2-1; 7 nucleotides align to TRBD1. In germline, CDR1 is SGHDT, CDR2 YYEEEE. Trimming removed 0 bases from V and 3 bases from J; junction bases left unmatched: 3. The CDR3 extends over 15 amino acids. CDR3: CASSLGQGDYNEQFF. CDR3 nucleotide sequence: TGTGCCAGCAGCTTGGGACAGGGAGACTACAATGAGCAGTTCTTC.

The chain has TRBV2 and TRBJ2-5; 11 bases are a match to TRBD2. V lost 6 bases, J lost 0 bases, and 3 bases stayed unmatched. The CDR3 has 15 residues. Germline V gene data show CDR1 as SNHLY and CDR2 as FYNNEI. The DNA for the CDR3 is TGTGCCAGCAGAGCGGGACTAGCGGACCAAGAGACCCAGTACTTC. Translating gives CASRAGLADQETQYF.

The chain joins TRBV5-6 to TRBJ1-3, with 8 bases aligning to TRBD1. The CDR3 contains 15 residues. Per the germline V gene, CDR1 is SGHDT and CDR2 is YYEEEE. Trimming took 6 bases from V and 4 from J; bases not matched to a gene: 9. The CDR3 sequence: CASTWTGRGGNTIYF. CDR3 coding DNA: TGTGCCAGCACCTGGACAGGGAGGGGAGGAAACACCATATATTTT.

The V and J genes are TRBV6-6 and TRBJ1-1, with 9 nucleotides matching TRBD1. The germline V gene encodes CDR1 MNHNY and CDR2 SVGAGI (reference sequence). The CDR3 runs to 15 residues. Germline trimming cut 6 bases from V and 6 bases from J; bases unmatched to any gene: 11. The CDR3 region is CASRGTGSANAEAFF. DNA of the CDR3: TGTGCCAGCAGGGGGACAGGGTCGGCTAACGCTGAAGCTTTCTTT.

The CDR3 nucleotides read TGTGCCAGCACCCCCACCCAGGGATTTCTAGAGGCTTTCTTT. Residues: CASTPTQGFLEAFF. The chain employs TRBV7-2 and TRBJ1-1, with D possibly TRBD1 on 5 matching bases. Germline V gene data show CDR1 as SGHTA and CDR2 as FQGNSA. CDR3 length: 14 amino acids. With 7 bases removed from V and 11 bases from J, the gap between germline ends came to 23 bases.

V gene TRBV30 combines with J gene TRBJ2-2; TRBD1 is a possible D gene (5 bases). Trimming stripped 5 bases from V and 3 bases from J, with 16 bases between. Germline V lookup: CDR1 GTSNPN, CDR2 SVGIG (reference sequence). The CDR3 totals 15 residues. The CDR3 DNA reads TGTGCCTGGTATTTCGAGACAGCCTACACCGGGGAGCTGTTTTTT. Translated: CAWYFETAYTGELFF. Together with reference TRBV30 and TRBJ2-2, the CDR3 gives the full variable domain: SQTIHQWPATLVQPVGSPLSLECTVEGTSNPNLYWYRQAAGRGLQLLFYSVGIGQISSEVPQNLSASRPQDRQFILSSKKLLLSDSGFYLCAWYFETAYTGELFFGEGSRLTVL.